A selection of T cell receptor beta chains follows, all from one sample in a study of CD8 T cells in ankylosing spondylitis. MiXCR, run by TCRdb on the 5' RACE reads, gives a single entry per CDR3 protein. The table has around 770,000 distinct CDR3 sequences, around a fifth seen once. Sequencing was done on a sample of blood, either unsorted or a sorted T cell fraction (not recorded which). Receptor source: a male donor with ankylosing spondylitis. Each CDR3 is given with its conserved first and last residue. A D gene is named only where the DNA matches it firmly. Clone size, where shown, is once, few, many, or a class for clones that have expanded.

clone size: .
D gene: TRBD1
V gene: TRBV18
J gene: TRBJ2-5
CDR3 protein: CASSLFPGQGNQETQYF
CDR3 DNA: TGTGCCAGCTCACTGTTCCCGGGACAGGGAAACCAAGAGACCCAGTACTTC

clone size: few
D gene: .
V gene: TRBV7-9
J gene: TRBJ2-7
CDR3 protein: CASSLVEGAGYEQYF
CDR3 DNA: TGTGCCAGCAGCTTAGTAGAGGGGGCGGGATACGAGCAGTACTTC

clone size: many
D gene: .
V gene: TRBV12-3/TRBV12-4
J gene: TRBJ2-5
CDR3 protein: CASSLGGGLAETQYF
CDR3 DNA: TGTGCCAGCAGTTTAGGCGGGGGCCTTGCAGAGACCCAGTACTTC

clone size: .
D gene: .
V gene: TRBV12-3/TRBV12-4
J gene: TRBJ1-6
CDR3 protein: CASSSGLSNSPLHF
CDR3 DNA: TGTGCCAGCAGTTCAGGACTGAGCAATTCACCCCTCCACTTT

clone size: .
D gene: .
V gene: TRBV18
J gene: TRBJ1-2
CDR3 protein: CASSEEGDYGYTF
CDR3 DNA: TGTGCCAGCTCAGAGGAGGGGGACTATGGCTACACCTTC

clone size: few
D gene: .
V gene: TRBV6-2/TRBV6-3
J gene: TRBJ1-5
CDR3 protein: CASSYSIPDNQPQHF
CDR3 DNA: TGTGCCAGCAGTTACTCTATACCAGACAATCAGCCCCAGCATTTT

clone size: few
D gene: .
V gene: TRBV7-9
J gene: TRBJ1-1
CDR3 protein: CASSPRQEMMNTEAFF
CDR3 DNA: TGTGCCAGCAGCCCTCGACAGGAGATGATGAACACTGAAGCTTTCTTT

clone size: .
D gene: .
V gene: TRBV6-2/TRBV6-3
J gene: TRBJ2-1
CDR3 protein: CASSYSTVAGEQFF
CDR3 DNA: TGTGCCAGCAGTTACTCGACGGTAGCAGGTGAGCAGTTCTTC

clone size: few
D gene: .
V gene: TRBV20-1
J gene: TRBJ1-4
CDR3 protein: CSARDLPTNEKLFF
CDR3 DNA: TGCAGTGCTAGAGATTTGCCAACTAATGAAAAACTGTTTTTT

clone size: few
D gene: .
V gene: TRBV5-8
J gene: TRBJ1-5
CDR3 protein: CASSPGVTSNQPQHF
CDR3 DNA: TGTGCCAGCAGCCCAGGGGTCACCAGCAATCAGCCCCAGCATTTT

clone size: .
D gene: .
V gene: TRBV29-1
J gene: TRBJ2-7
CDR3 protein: CSVQLRGYEQYF
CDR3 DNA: TGCAGCGTCCAGTTAAGGGGCTACGAGCAGTACTTC

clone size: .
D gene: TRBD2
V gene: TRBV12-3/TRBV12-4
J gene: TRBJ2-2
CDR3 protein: CASSSTSGGISGELFF
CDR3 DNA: TGTGCCAGCAGTTCTACTAGCGGGGGGATATCCGGGGAGCTGTTTTTT

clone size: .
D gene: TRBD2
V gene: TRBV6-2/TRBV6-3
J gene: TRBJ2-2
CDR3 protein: CASSPPGLGNTGELFF
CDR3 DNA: TGTGCCAGCAGTCCTCCGGGACTAGGGAACACCGGGGAGCTGTTTTTT

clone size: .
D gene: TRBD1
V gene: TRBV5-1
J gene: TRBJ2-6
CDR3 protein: CASSLTGTGASGANVLTF
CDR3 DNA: TGCGCCAGCAGCTTAACCGGGACAGGGGCTTCTGGGGCCAACGTCCTGACTTTC

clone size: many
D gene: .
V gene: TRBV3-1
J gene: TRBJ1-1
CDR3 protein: CASSQGGSTEAFF
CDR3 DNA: TGTGCCAGCAGCCAGGGGGGGAGCACTGAAGCTTTCTTT

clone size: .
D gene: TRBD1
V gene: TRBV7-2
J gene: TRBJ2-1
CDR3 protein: CASSSRDRNNEQFF
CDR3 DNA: TGTGCCAGCAGCAGCCGGGACAGGAACAATGAGCAGTTCTTC

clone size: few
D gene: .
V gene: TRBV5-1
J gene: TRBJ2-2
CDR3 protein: CASSLVQGWAGELFF
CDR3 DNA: TGCGCCAGCAGCTTGGTTCAGGGATGGGCCGGGGAGCTGTTTTTT

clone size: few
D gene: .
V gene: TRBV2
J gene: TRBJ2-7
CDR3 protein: CASSEVGGNPYEQYF
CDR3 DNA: TGTGCCAGCAGTGAAGTGGGAGGTAACCCCTACGAGCAGTACTTC

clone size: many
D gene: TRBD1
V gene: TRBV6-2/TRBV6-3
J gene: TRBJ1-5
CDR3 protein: CASRGTGDNQPQHF
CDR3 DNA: TGTGCCAGCAGGGGGACAGGAGACAATCAGCCCCAGCATTTT

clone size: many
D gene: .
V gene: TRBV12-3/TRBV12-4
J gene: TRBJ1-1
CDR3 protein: CASRVGTLNTEAFF
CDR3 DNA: TGTGCCAGCAGGGTGGGGACTCTGAACACTGAAGCTTTCTTT

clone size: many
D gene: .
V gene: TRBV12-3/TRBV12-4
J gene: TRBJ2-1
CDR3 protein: CASSLARGGEQFF
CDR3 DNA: TGTGCCAGCAGTTTGGCTAGGGGCGGGGAGCAGTTCTTC

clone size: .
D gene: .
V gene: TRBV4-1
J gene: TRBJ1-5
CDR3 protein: CASSHGSGQGRAGQPQHF
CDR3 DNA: TGCGCCAGCAGCCACGGATCGGGGCAGGGCCGAGCTGGGCAGCCCCAGCATTTT

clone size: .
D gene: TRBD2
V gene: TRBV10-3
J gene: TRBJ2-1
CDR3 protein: CAISGGLAGVGEQFF
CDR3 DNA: TGTGCCATCAGTGGGGGATTAGCGGGGGTCGGTGAGCAGTTCTTC

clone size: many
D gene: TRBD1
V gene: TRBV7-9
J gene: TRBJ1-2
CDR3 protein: CASSPRTGMNYGYTF
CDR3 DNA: TGTGCCAGCAGCCCGAGGACAGGGATGAACTATGGCTACACCTTC

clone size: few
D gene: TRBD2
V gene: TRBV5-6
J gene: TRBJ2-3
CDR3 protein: CASSLAWRGGPDTQYF
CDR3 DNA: TGTGCCAGCAGCTTGGCCTGGCGGGGGGGCCCCGATACGCAGTATTTT

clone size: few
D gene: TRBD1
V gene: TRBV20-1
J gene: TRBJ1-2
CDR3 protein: CSVRGQGANGYTF
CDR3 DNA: TGCAGTGTTAGGGGACAGGGGGCGAATGGCTACACCTTC

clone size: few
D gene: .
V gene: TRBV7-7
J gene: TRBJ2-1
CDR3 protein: CASSPTYGQYNEQFF
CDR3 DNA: TGTGCCAGCAGCCCCACCTACGGACAGTACAATGAGCAGTTCTTC

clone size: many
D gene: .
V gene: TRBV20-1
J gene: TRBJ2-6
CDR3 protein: CSARHSGANVLTF
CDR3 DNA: TGCAGTGCTAGACACTCTGGGGCCAACGTCCTGACTTTC